This T cell receptor beta chain was profiled in a study of cytomegalovirus exposure and HLA in healthy donors. Across the study: HLA-typed donors were the source of tens of millions of unique TCRs held in an early data release. Broader study findings: Rare TCR sequences dominated, though some public TCRs recurred in many donors. Overall, some 160 TCR beta chains were annotated as cytomegalovirus-associated.

This clone was seen only once. Its target is unknown. The PCR contained 60 Vbeta and 13 Jbeta primers. Using immunoSEQ multiplex PCR, the repertoire was profiled, and TCRdb retains in-frame clones only, with some absent. This table holds around 160,000 clones, 78% found once. The CDR3 is 15 amino acids. Trimming at V came to 5 bases and at J to 5 bases, leaving 4 bases not matched to a gene. The germline CDR1 and CDR2 sequences are SGHTA and FQGTGA. The rearrangement links TRBV7-3 to TRBJ2-2; 11 bases fit TRBD2. Input material: PBMCs. This TCR came from a man in his forties or fifties in good health and CMV-seropositive. The CDR3 DNA reads as TGTGCCAGCAGCCCCACTAGCGGGAGAACCGGGGAGCTGTTTTTT. As protein: CASSPTSGRTGELFF.